The entry below describes one TCR beta chain. This sample was taken from a study of cytomegalovirus exposure and HLA in healthy donors. Study context: HLA-typed donors were the source of approximately 85 million unique TCRs, which an early data release held.

The CDR3 runs to 15 residues. V trimming: 3 bases; J trimming: 4 bases; junction bases outside the gene matches: 9. Germline assignment: CDR1 SGHTS and CDR2 YDEGEE. With 60 Vbeta and 13 Jbeta primers, the PCR was carried out. The table came from immunoSEQ multiplex PCR; TCRdb's copy has only in-frame clones and leaves some out. Here the sample spans about 130,000 clones, more than 60% being singletons. The TCR sequence derives from a woman aged 40-49 years in good health and CMV-seropositive. Source material: PBMCs. The rearrangement joins TRBV5-8 to TRBJ1-1; TRBD1 agrees at 7 bases. The DNA of the CDR3 is TGTGCCAGCAGCTCGGACAGGACGTTGGGCACTGAAGCTTTCTTT. Protein: CASSSDRTLGTEAFF.